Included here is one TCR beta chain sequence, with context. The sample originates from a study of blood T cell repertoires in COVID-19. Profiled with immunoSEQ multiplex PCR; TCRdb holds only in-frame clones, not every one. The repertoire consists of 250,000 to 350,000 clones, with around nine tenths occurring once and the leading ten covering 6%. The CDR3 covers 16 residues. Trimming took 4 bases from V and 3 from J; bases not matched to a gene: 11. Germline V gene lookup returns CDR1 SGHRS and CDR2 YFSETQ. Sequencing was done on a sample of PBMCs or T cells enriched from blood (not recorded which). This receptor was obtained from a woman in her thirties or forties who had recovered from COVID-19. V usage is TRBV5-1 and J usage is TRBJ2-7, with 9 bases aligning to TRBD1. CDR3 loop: CASSPGQGLPLYEQYF. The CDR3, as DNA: TGCGCCAGCAGCCCAGGACAGGGGCTCCCTCTCTACGAGCAGTACTTC.